These 14 T cell receptor beta chains were all obtained from the same sample, sequenced in a study of read filtering for tumor transcriptome and immune sequencing. From 300 to 450 ng of RNA, a library with molecular barcoded alpha/delta and beta/gamma adaptors was made. TCRdb itself ran the reads through MiXCR, one entry per CDR3 protein. The data contain about 57,000 distinct CDR3 sequences, 20% to 25% of them seen just once; the ten biggest clones take up approximately 18%. The specimen sequenced was a population of CD138-negative cells sorted from bone marrow. The receptor set was obtained from a donor over 35 with multiple myeloma.

The sample holds many counts of this clonotype. This chain joins TRBV28 and TRBJ2-7; 9 bases are shared with TRBD1. The germline gives CDR1 MDHEN, CDR2 SYDVKM. This CDR3 has 15 amino acids. V lost 6 bases and J lost 4; bases outside the gene matches: 10. CDR3 DNA: TGTGCCAGCAGGACCGGGACAGGGTGGCGGTACGAGCAGTACTTC. Translated: CASRTGTGWRYEQYF.

This clonotype was recorded at least ten times. The chain carries TRBV19 and TRBJ1-6, with TRBD1 identical over 8 bases. The CDR3 totals 15 residues. CDR1 is LNHDA and CDR2 is SQIVND in the germline V gene (reference sequence). The trim removed 8 bases at V and 7 bases at J, leaving 10 bases unmatched. The CDR3 DNA follows: TGTGCCAGTGAAATGACAGGGGCTTTGAATTCACCCCTCCACTTT. It codes for CASEMTGALNSPLHF.

The sample holds many counts of this clonotype. The chain is built from TRBV27 and TRBJ2-7; 8 positions agree with TRBD1. Germline V CDR1 and CDR2: MNHEY, SMNVEV (reference sequence). J was trimmed by 0 bases and V by 8 bases; bases with no gene match: 6. The CDR3 runs 14 residues. CDR3 amino acids: CASAGTGSSYEQYF. CDR3 nucleotide sequence: TGTGCCAGCGCCGGGACAGGTAGCTCCTACGAGCAGTACTTC.

The J gene is TRBJ1-4, the V gene TRBV29-1, with unresolved D. The CDR3 sequence is 11 residues long. V dropped 4 bases and J dropped 4 bases, with 4 bases sitting between them. Germline V gene data show CDR1 as SQVTM and CDR2 as ANQGSEA. CDR3 sequence reads: CSVVVNEKLFF. CDR3 bases: TGCAGCGTTGTTGTTAATGAAAAACTGTTTTTT.

Only a few counts were recorded for this clonotype. The chain has TRBV6-1 and TRBJ1-2; D gene ambiguous. CDR1 and CDR2 (germline): MNHNS, SASEGT. V lost 4 bases and J lost 4, with 4 bases in between. The CDR3 extends over 11 amino acids. The CDR3 region has the DNA TGTGCCAGCAGTGTAGCCTATGGCTACACCTTC. Protein: CASSVAYGYTF.

This clonotype was seen many times. An end of the junction does not agree with germline; a read error may underlie this. The chain uses TRBV20-1 and TRBJ1-1, with D maybe TRBD1 (6 bases). The CDR3 length is 11 residues. CDR1 and CDR2 (germline): DFQATT, SNEGSKA (reference sequence). CDR3 sequence (DNA): TGCAGTGCTAGAGGGGAGGGGGTCGGGTACTTC. Translated, it gives CSARGEGVGYF.

Remarks on this clonotype: Since a far larger clone is one base different, this is likely a read error. The V gene is TRBV12-3 or TRBV12-4, the J gene TRBJ2-1, with 8 bases aligning to TRBD2. This CDR3 contains 15 residues. Written as DNA, the CDR3 is TGTGCCGGCAGTTTCTGGACTAGCAGGAGGAGTGAGCAGTTCTTC. Its protein product is CAGSFWTSRRSEQFF.

This clonotype has just a few counts. J is TRBJ2-3 and V is TRBV5-1, with TRBD2 matching over 10 bases. The CDR3 has 17 amino acids. V lost 0 bases to trimming and J lost 3 bases; unmatched junction nucleotides: 7. CDR1 and CDR2 from the germline V gene are SGHRS and YFSETQ. This chain's CDR3 is CASSLVPRTSGTDTQYF. The CDR3 DNA sequence: TGCGCCAGCAGCTTGGTGCCCCGGACTAGCGGAACAGATACGCAGTATTTT.

Only a few counts were recorded for this clonotype. The V call is TRBV20-1, the J call TRBJ2-4; 14 positions match TRBD2. Germline V gene sequence: CDR1 DFQATT, CDR2 SNEGSKA (reference sequence). The CDR3 contains 16 residues. Trimming cost V 2 bases and J 7 bases; bases outside gene matches: 7. CDR3 residues: CSARLPGTSGSNIQYF. The CDR3 coding sequence is TGCAGTGCTAGACTCCCCGGGACTAGCGGGAGTAACATTCAGTACTTC.

This clonotype was detected many times. The chain is built from TRBV5-1 and TRBJ1-1; D remains unclear. Deletions cut 0 bases from V and 0 bases from J, with 12 bases between. CDR1 is SGHRS and CDR2 is YFSETQ in the germline V gene. The CDR3 has 16 amino acids. The chain's CDR3 is CASSLVPGPLNTEAFF. The CDR3 coding sequence is TGCGCCAGCAGCTTGGTACCAGGCCCCTTGAACACTGAAGCTTTCTTT.

This clonotype was seen only a few times. The chain recombines TRBV12-3 or TRBV12-4 with TRBJ1-5; tentatively, D is TRBD1 (5 bases). The CDR3 length is 14 residues. V lost 4 bases and J lost 2, with 9 bases in between. CDR3 bases: TGTGCCAGCAGTTCAGGGTACGGCAATCAGCCCCAGCATTTT. This sequence encodes CASSSGYGNQPQHF.

This clonotype came up many times. It differs at one base from a far larger clone, so likely a read error. Since the CDR3 does not end with the conserved phenylalanine or tryptophan, this likely comes from a read error. CDR3 sequence reads: CASSRWDRGNEQFL. CDR3 nucleotides: TGTGCCAGCAGCCGCTGGGACAGGGGTAATGAGCAGTTCCTC. This chain connects TRBV12-3 or TRBV12-4 to TRBJ2-1; TRBD1 aligns across 10 bases. With V trimmed by 6 bases and J by 7 bases, 6 bases remained unmatched. The CDR3 consists of 14 residues.

Concerning this clonotype itself: A much larger clone sits a single nucleotide away, making a read error possible. The chain couples TRBV11-2 to TRBJ2-5, with 8 bases aligning to TRBD1. The CDR3 contains 16 residues. Germline CDR1 reads SGHAT; CDR2 reads FQNNGV. V lost 5 bases to trimming and J lost 4 bases; unmatched junction nucleotides: 12. CDR3 residues: CASSTQTGVALETQYF. The CDR3 nucleotides read TGTGCCAGCAGCACTCAGACAGGGGTTGCCCTAGAGACCCAGTACTTC.

In this sample, this clonotype is medium-sized. The gene calls are TRBV20-1 and TRBJ2-1, with D perhaps matching TRBD1 or TRBD2 (5 bases each). Trimming cost V 0 bases and J 10 bases, with 16 bases left between them. Germline-derived CDR1 and CDR2 are DFQATT and SNEGSKA (reference sequence). The CDR3 length is 14 residues. The CDR3 protein is CSARDLVGGREQFF. DNA of the CDR3: TGCAGTGCTAGAGATTTGGTTGGGGGTCGGGAGCAGTTCTTC.